A selection of T cell receptor beta chains follows, all from one sample in a study of control samples from healthy donors and cancer patients. Profiled with immunoSEQ multiplex PCR; TCRdb holds only in-frame clones, not every one. In the table there are 150,000 to 160,000 clones, approximately 93% of which are singletons. Sequenced material: blood. The source is a man aged 40-50 years in good health. Both conserved end residues are part of each CDR3. D genes are given only for firm matches. Only part of the rows carry a size: once, few, many, or a class if the clone is expanded.

TRBV7-2	TRBJ1-5	.	TRBD1	CASSFGTDSNQPQHF	TGTGCCAGCAGCTTTGGGACAGATAGCAATCAGCCCCAGCATTTT
TRBV27	TRBJ2-7	few	.	CASSSPRRKGSYEQYF	TGTGCCAGCAGTTCCCCTCGAAGGAAGGGGTCTTACGAGCAGTACTTC
TRBV19	TRBJ1-6	once	TRBD1	CASSRTGQEFNSPLHF	TGTGCCAGTAGTAGGACAGGGCAGGAATTCAATTCACCCCTCCACTTT
TRBV24-1	TRBJ1-1	.	.	CATSDLGGIVNTEAFF	TGTGCCACCAGTGATTTGGGGGGGATTGTGAACACTGAAGCTTTCTTT
TRBV4-1	TRBJ1-4	.	.	CASSQVGGAEKLFF	TGCGCCAGCAGCCAAGTCGGCGGGGCCGAAAAACTGTTTTTT
TRBV7-9	TRBJ2-1	.	.	CASSPRLGNEQFF	TGTGCCAGCAGCCCCCGGCTAGGAAATGAGCAGTTCTTC
TRBV6-5	TRBJ2-7	once	TRBD2	CASSTRGLASYEQYF	TGTGCCAGCAGTACCAGGGGACTAGCGAGCTACGAGCAGTACTTC
TRBV30	TRBJ1-4	few	.	CAWRESGAGEKLFF	TGTGCCTGGAGGGAGTCAGGGGCGGGTGAAAAACTGTTTTTT
TRBV13	TRBJ1-1	.	TRBD1	CASSFTGGKDTEAFF	TGTGCCAGCAGCTTTACAGGGGGTAAAGACACTGAAGCTTTCTTT
TRBV7-2	TRBJ1-6	.	TRBD1	CASSRGQGGRNSPLHF	TGTGCCAGCAGCCGCGGCCAGGGGGGGCGGAATTCACCCCTCCACTTT
TRBV24-1	TRBJ1-5	.	.	CATSAPGPDQPQHF	TGTGCCACCAGTGCTCCGGGACCCGATCAGCCCCAGCATTTT
TRBV3-1/TRBV3-2	TRBJ2-2	.	TRBD2	CASWSRRESGELFF	TGTGCCAGCTGGTCCAGGCGGGAGAGCGGGGAGCTGTTTTTT
TRBV6-5	TRBJ2-7	.	.	CASSYSPTGPSYEQYF	TGTGCCAGCAGTTACTCTCCGACAGGCCCAAGCTACGAGCAGTACTTC
TRBV6-1	TRBJ1-5	.	.	CASSDYSFSNQPQHF	TGTGCCAGCAGTGATTACAGTTTCAGCAATCAGCCCCAGCATTTT
TRBV28	TRBJ1-1	.	.	CASSAGGRVNTEAFF	TGTGCCAGCAGTGCCGGAGGTAGGGTGAACACTGAAGCTTTCTTT
TRBV19	TRBJ1-3	once	.	CASGLSGNTIYF	TGTGCCAGCGGACTTTCTGGAAACACCATATATTTT
TRBV30	TRBJ1-1	.	.	CAWSIPTGGRNTEAFF	TGTGCCTGGAGTATTCCTACGGGGGGGCGGAACACTGAAGCTTTCTTT
TRBV4-3	TRBJ2-7	.	TRBD2	CASSPGRGNYEQYF	TGCGCCAGCAGCCCCGGGCGGGGGAACTACGAGCAGTACTTC
TRBV6-5	TRBJ1-1	.	.	CASSYGAGNTEAFF	TGTGCCAGCAGTTACGGAGCGGGGAACACTGAAGCTTTCTTT
TRBV29-1	TRBJ2-3	.	.	CSVDDRTDTQYF	TGCAGCGTTGACGACCGCACAGATACGCAGTATTTT